The 32 T cell receptor beta chains below all came from one sample that was sequenced in a study of OX40 agonist ivuxolimab in advanced cancers. Library preparation employed the immunoSEQ multiplex PCR assay. TCRdb obtained this table from immuneACCESS and retained in-frame rearrangements with V and J assigned. These tables miss some clones; where compared with another copy, unresolved V genes account for less than half of the shortfall, and the remainder is unexplained. Recorded for this sample are approximately 66,000 clones; 80% to 90% of them occurred a single time. Clones ranked in the top ten supply under 7% of the sample. The sequenced sample was CD4+ or CD8+ T cells sorted from blood, obtained in a trial of the OX40 agonist ivuxolimab. These receptors came from an adult with an advanced solid tumor such as melanoma, head and neck, liver or kidney cancer.

The J gene is TRBJ2-7, the V gene TRBV28, with D perhaps matching TRBD2 (5 bases). The CDR3 spans 14 residues. Germline-derived CDR1 and CDR2 are MDHEN and SYDVKM. Trimming shortened V by 5 bases and J by 7 bases, and 18 bases separated the two germline ends. The chain's CDR3 is CASSIPGSSGEQYF. The CDR3 DNA reads TGTGCCAGCAGTATTCCGGGCTCATCGGGGGAGCAGTACTTC.

The V gene is TRBV19, the J gene TRBJ1-5; D not certain. This CDR3 is built from 15 residues. Between the trimmed V and J ends, which lost 4 bases and 6 bases, there was a span of 16 bases. Germline-derived CDR1 and CDR2 are LNHDA and SQIVND (reference sequence). The CDR3 protein is CASSTGWGAGQPQHF. The CDR3 nucleotides are TGTGCCAGTAGTACGGGTTGGGGTGCGGGTCAGCCCCAGCATTTT.

The gene calls are TRBV18 and TRBJ2-7; a weak D match, TRBD1 (5 bases). CDR1 KGHSH and CDR2 LQKENI come from the germline V gene. Trimming left V 0 bases short and J 4 bases short, with 16 bases between. The CDR3 loop spans 16 amino acids. The CDR3 DNA is TGTGCCAGCTCACCACCGTTTCTACAGGCGAGTTACGAGCAGTACTTC. Its translation: CASSPPFLQASYEQYF.

This chain links TRBV19 with TRBJ1-2; D is undetermined. The CDR3 totals 12 residues. Per the germline V gene, CDR1 is LNHDA and CDR2 is SQIVND (reference sequence). V was trimmed by 4 bases and J by 3 bases, leaving 6 bases between them. The CDR3 DNA reads TGTGCCAGTAGTAAGGGCTACTATGGCTACACCTTC. Protein product: CASSKGYYGYTF.

The chain uses TRBV2 and TRBJ1-1; possible D gene TRBD1, 5 bases. Trimming left V 4 bases short and J 0 bases short, with 9 bases between. The length of the CDR3 is 14 residues. The germline V gene has CDR1 SNHLY and CDR2 FYNNEI. CDR3 in DNA: TGTGCCAGCAGTGCGGGACTGATGAACACTGAAGCTTTCTTT. Amino acids: CASSAGLMNTEAFF.

The rearrangement joins TRBV30 to TRBJ1-1; D gene uncertain. Germline V gene data show CDR1 as GTSNPN and CDR2 as SVGIG (reference sequence). The CDR3 runs 16 residues. V was shortened by 3 bases and J by 2 bases, with 19 bases between the two germline ends. The DNA of the CDR3 is TGTGCCTGGAGACCCCCCAACTCCGGGAGTAACACTGAAGCTTTCTTT. Translated: CAWRPPNSGSNTEAFF. The full variable domain, its missing parts supplied by reference TRBV30 and TRBJ1-1, is SQTIHQWPATLVQPVGSPLSLECTVEGTSNPNLYWYRQAAGRGLQLLFYSVGIGQISSEVPQNLSASRPQDRQFILSSKKLLLSDSGFYLCAWRPPNSGSNTEAFFGQGTRLTVV.

The rearrangement uses TRBV5-4 and TRBJ2-7; weak D call: TRBD2 (6 bases). The CDR3 runs to 15 residues. Between the trimmed V and J ends, which lost 1 base and 11 bases, there was a span of 22 bases. The germline V gene encodes CDR1 SGHNT and CDR2 YYREEE (reference sequence). The CDR3 loop reads CASSLLGGETTGKYF. CDR3 in DNA: TGTGCCAGCAGCTTGCTAGGAGGGGAGACGACGGGGAAGTACTTC.

V is TRBV5-8 and J is TRBJ1-2; D is possibly TRBD1 (5 bases). The CDR3 is 13 amino acids. The germline CDR1 and CDR2 sequences are SGHTS and YDEGEE. V was trimmed by 2 bases and J by 4 bases, leaving 9 bases between them. DNA for the CDR3: TGTGCCAGCAGCTTCGGGACGGCCTATGGCTACACCTTC. It encodes CASSFGTAYGYTF.

The rearrangement uses TRBV4-3 and TRBJ1-3; D uncertain. Trimming took off 3 bases at V and 1 base at J, with 10 bases between the two ends. Germline values: CDR1 LGHNA, CDR2 YSLEER. CDR3 length: 15 residues. The CDR3 region is CASSQGLASGNTIYF. As DNA, the CDR3 is TGCGCCAGCAGCCAGGGCCTCGCGTCTGGAAACACCATATATTTT.

This sequence joins TRBV6-5 and TRBJ1-5; 8 nucleotides agree with TRBD1. CDR3 length equals 15 residues. Per germline, CDR1 MNHEY and CDR2 SVGAGI. The V gene end was trimmed by 5 bases and the J gene end by 4 bases; junction bases not matched to a gene: 7. CDR3 sequence reads: CASSAWTGRNQPQHF. The CDR3 DNA is TGTGCCAGCAGTGCTTGGACAGGGAGAAATCAGCCCCAGCATTTT.

DNA of the CDR3: TGTGCCAGCAGCCAGCACAGGGTGGGCTCCTACGAGCAGTACTTC. Protein: CASSQHRVGSYEQYF. The chain couples TRBV4-2 to TRBJ2-7; D may be TRBD1 (6 bases). CDR3 length: 15 amino acids. CDR1 is LGHNA, CDR2 YNFKEQ, per germline. Trimming took 3 bases from V and 0 from J, leaving 12 bases between them.

The chain uses TRBV28 and TRBJ2-7, with 7 bases identical to TRBD1. The V segment lost 5 bases and the J segment 5 bases; nucleotides outside the gene matches: 9. The CDR3 contains 14 residues. Germline loops: CDR1 MDHEN, CDR2 SYDVKM. The CDR3 here is CASSLTSTGNEQYF. The CDR3 nucleotides are TGTGCCAGCAGTCTCACCTCGACAGGGAACGAGCAGTACTTC.

Concerning this clone itself: This sample includes further DNA sequences coding for the same CDR3. The gene calls are TRBV7-8 and TRBJ1-2, with D unclear. Germline V gene data show CDR1 as SGHVS and CDR2 as FQNEAQ. Trimming took 1 base from V and 0 from J, leaving 6 bases between them. The CDR3 covers 14 residues. In DNA form, the CDR3 reads TGTGCCAGCAGCTTAGGTTCAGCTAACTATGGCTACACCTTC. Translation: CASSLGSANYGYTF. The variable domain in full, completed from reference TRBV7-8 and TRBJ1-2, reads GAGVSQSPRYKVAKRGQDVALRCDPISGHVSLFWYQQALGQGPEFLTYFQNEAQLDKSGLPSDRFFAERPEGSVSTLKIQRTQQEDSAVYLCASSLGSANYGYTFGSGTRLTVV.

This chain links TRBV19 with TRBJ2-3; the D is unclear. V shed 6 bases and J shed 6 bases, with 4 bases lying between them. Looked up from germline, CDR1 is LNHDA and CDR2 is SQIVND (reference sequence). The CDR3 is 10 residues long. CDR3 bases: TGTGCCAGTAGAGGGGATACGCAGTATTTT. It is translated as CASRGDTQYF.

The chain has TRBV19 and TRBJ2-7; D call uncertain. This CDR3 is built from 14 residues. V was clipped by 2 bases and J by 3 bases, with 11 bases between them. Germline V gene sequence: CDR1 LNHDA, CDR2 SQIVND (reference sequence). CDR3 residues: CASSISGRNYEQYF. CDR3 DNA: TGTGCCAGTAGTATATCAGGAAGAAACTACGAGCAGTACTTC.

The chain recombines TRBV5-4 with TRBJ2-7; D is ambiguous. The CDR3 totals 15 residues. The V end lost 4 bases, the J end lost 0 bases, and 14 bases lay between the germline ends. CDR1 and CDR2 from the germline V gene are SGHNT and YYREEE (reference sequence). CDR3 amino acids: CASSPNDPNSYEQYF. The DNA for the CDR3 is TGTGCCAGCAGCCCCAATGACCCGAACTCCTACGAGCAGTACTTC.

The chain couples TRBV5-5 to TRBJ1-2, with D possibly being TRBD1 (6 bases). The CDR3 totals 15 residues. With 0 bases removed from V and 3 bases from J, the gap between germline ends came to 12 bases. The V gene's germline CDR1 is SGHKS and CDR2 YYEKEE (reference sequence). Here the CDR3 reads CASSLAGGGDYGYTF. The CDR3 DNA reads TGTGCCAGCAGCTTGGCTGGGGGGGGCGACTATGGCTACACCTTC.

The V gene is TRBV15, the J gene TRBJ2-1; TRBD2 is a possible D gene (6 bases). The CDR3 has 12 residues. The germline V gene encodes CDR1 LNHNV and CDR2 YYDKDF (reference sequence). V was trimmed by 7 bases and J by 8 bases, leaving 12 bases between them. CDR3 sequence (DNA): TGTGCCACCACCCACTGGGGGGATGAGCAGTTCTTC. It yields the protein CATTHWGDEQFF. Full variable domain (outside the CDR3, taken from reference TRBV15 and TRBJ2-1): DAMVIQNPRYQVTQFGKPVTLSCSQTLNHNVMYWYQQKSSQAPKLLFHYYDKDFNNEADTPDNFQSRRPNTSFCFLDIRSPGLGDTAMYLCATTHWGDEQFFGPGTRLTVL.

Worth noting for this clone: The junction and the germline gene differ at one end; a read error may be behind it. The chain links TRBV7-2 to TRBJ2-7; no definite D call. This CDR3 comprises 11 residues. Germline CDR1 SGHTA, CDR2 FQGNSA. CDR3 sequence: CASSLGLRRDF. The CDR3 coding sequence is TGTGCCAGCAGCTTAGGGCTCCGAAGGGACTTC.

The genes are TRBV30 and TRBJ1-6, with D perhaps matching TRBD1 (5 bases). Trimming took off 0 bases at V and 7 bases at J, with 13 bases between the two ends. The germline V gene has CDR1 GTSNPN and CDR2 SVGIG (reference sequence). The CDR3 is 15 residues long. In DNA form, the CDR3 reads TGTGCCTGGAGTGTTGGGACTATCGGAAATTCACCCCTCCACTTT. It yields the protein CAWSVGTIGNSPLHF.

CDR3 amino acids: CASSPTSGRVGNEQFF. DNA for the CDR3: TGTGCCAGCAGTCCAACTAGCGGGAGGGTTGGCAATGAGCAGTTCTTC. This rearrangement joins TRBV27 to TRBJ2-1; the match to TRBD2 covers 13 bases. Germline CDR1 and CDR2: MNHEY and SMNVEV (reference sequence). This CDR3 spans 16 amino acids. J was trimmed by 6 bases and V by 5 bases; bases with no gene match: 7.

This clone was observed a few times. The chain has TRBV7-9 and TRBJ2-1; no clear D gene. Looked up from germline, CDR1 is SEHNR and CDR2 is FQNEAQ (reference sequence). The V end lost 4 bases, the J end lost 7 bases, and 14 bases lay between the germline ends. This CDR3 is 14 amino acids long. CDR3 sequence reads: CASSSTLVGNEQFF. The CDR3 coding sequence is TGTGCCAGCAGCTCAACTTTAGTTGGTAATGAGCAGTTCTTC.

The rearrangement links TRBV4-3 to TRBJ2-7, with unresolved D. This CDR3 has 14 amino acids. From germline, CDR1 is LGHNA and CDR2 YSLEER. V lost 0 bases, J lost 6 bases, and 12 bases lay in between. CDR3 coding DNA: TGCGCCAGCAGCCAAGATCGCCTGTCGGGCGAGCAGTACTTC. Its protein is CASSQDRLSGEQYF.

A few counts support this clone. The rearrangement links TRBV11-1 to TRBJ1-1; no definite D call. Trimming took off 6 bases at V and 6 bases at J, with 14 bases between the two ends. Germline values: CDR1 SGHAT, CDR2 FQDESV (reference sequence). The CDR3 has 13 amino acids. The CDR3 DNA reads as TGTGCCAGCAGTCCACACGCGGGCGCTGAAGCTTTCTTT. The encoded protein is CASSPHAGAEAFF.

The rearrangement joins TRBV28 to TRBJ2-7; D may be TRBD1 (5 bases). The CDR3 is 13 amino acids. CDR1 is MDHEN, CDR2 SYDVKM, per germline. The V end was cut by 7 bases, the J end by 5 bases, with 15 bases between. The CDR3 DNA is TGTGCCAGCATTTCAGGGTCCGAGCACGAGCAGTACTTC. It yields the protein CASISGSEHEQYF.

J is TRBJ2-1 and V is TRBV4-2; the D gene is possibly TRBD1 (6 bases). Germline loops: CDR1 LGHNA, CDR2 YNFKEQ. CDR3 size: 16 residues. The V gene lost 0 bases and the J gene lost 1 base, with 10 bases spanning the gap. CDR3 region: CASSQEEGQSYNEQFF. The CDR3 DNA is TGTGCCAGCAGCCAAGAAGAGGGACAATCCTACAATGAGCAGTTCTTC.

As to this clone: One end of the junction varies from germline; a read error may be responsible. V and J are TRBV2 and TRBJ2-5; D uncertain. Germline-derived CDR1 and CDR2 are SNHLY and FYNNEI. The CDR3 extends over 17 amino acids. The CDR3 DNA reads TGTGCCAGCAATGAAGTCTTTATACCGGGTCTCCAAGAGACCCAGTACTTC. Protein: CASNEVFIPGLQETQYF.

This sequence joins TRBV19 and TRBJ2-1, with TRBD2 as a possible D gene (6 bases). V lost 5 bases, J lost 10 bases, and 21 bases lay in between. CDR3 length: 15 residues. Germline V gene sequence: CDR1 LNHDA, CDR2 SQIVND (reference sequence). The CDR3 reads CASSVTPAGLIEQFF. CDR3 coding DNA: TGTGCCAGTAGTGTCACGCCGGCGGGGCTAATAGAGCAGTTCTTC.

The rearrangement joins TRBV19 to TRBJ2-1, with D tentatively TRBD1 (6 bases). V dropped 3 bases and J dropped 5 bases, with 11 bases sitting between them. This CDR3 region has 14 residues. CDR1 and CDR2 (germline): LNHDA, SQIVND (reference sequence). CDR3 residues: CASSITGQDNEQFF. CDR3 coding DNA: TGTGCCAGTAGTATTACGGGACAAGACAATGAGCAGTTCTTC.

The genes are TRBV7-9 and TRBJ1-6; maybe TRBD1 (5 bases). V was trimmed by 5 bases and J by 9 bases, leaving 20 bases between them. The CDR3 loop spans 16 amino acids. Germline loops: CDR1 SEHNR, CDR2 FQNEAQ (reference sequence). The CDR3 spells CASSPPDGGFGSPLHF. In DNA, the CDR3 is TGTGCCAGCAGCCCGCCGGACGGGGGATTTGGTTCACCCCTCCACTTT.

The J gene is TRBJ1-1, the V gene TRBV6-6; D is ambiguous. V was pared by 1 base and J by 1 base, with 7 bases between. Germline V CDR1 and CDR2: MNHNY, SVGAGI (reference sequence). The CDR3 has 14 amino acids. DNA of the CDR3: TGTGCCAGCAGTTACTTTGACAAGAACACTGAAGCTTTCTTT. Protein product: CASSYFDKNTEAFF.

The chain links TRBV7-3 to TRBJ2-3; D not certain. This CDR3 contains 15 residues. From germline, CDR1 is SGHTA and CDR2 FQGTGA. Trimming removed 0 bases at V and 0 bases at J, with 7 bases between. CDR3 sequence (DNA): TGTGCCAGCAGCTTAACCGGCGCAAGCACAGATACGCAGTATTTT. Translated: CASSLTGASTDTQYF.